This T cell receptor beta chain was documented in a study of T cells in Graves' hyperthyroidism and ophthalmopathy (dated by TCRdb to the late 2010s). Broadly, across the study: Peripheral blood was collected at initial diagnosis, before any treatment. TCR V-J signatures able to tell the groups apart were searched for in a discovery cohort of 95 to 100 patients, of whom more than 40 had Graves' ophthalmopathy and 57 had stable Graves' hyperthyroidism. Prospective prediction of ophthalmopathy was tested in an independent validation cohort of under 20 hyperthyroidism patients and some 17 patients who later progressed to ophthalmopathy. The roughly 90 discovery patients were divided at random into training and test sets in a 7:3 ratio. The study also compared thyroid tissue and blood T-cell repertoires from 5 to 7 Graves' hyperthyroidism patients. Once sampling was done, hyperthyroidism patients were given methimazole at a starting dose of 30 mg daily, whereas ophthalmopathy patients were given high-dose intravenous methylprednisolone. The paper reports TCR Vbeta CDR3 sequencing of 135 peripheral blood samples: 43 ophthalmopathy, fewer than 80 hyperthyroidism and 17 progressor patients. What the work shows at the level of the full study, not this receptor alone: Most expanded thyroid clonotypes (frequency above 0.001) were also detected in blood, suggesting blood repertoires may reflect thyroid immune responses. In cross-validation, a model built on a 13 V-J signature told ophthalmopathy apart from stable hyperthyroidism with under 90% sensitivity and 81% to 82% specificity, and in testing the same model reached 80%/75%. Sample size was not statistically predetermined, and blinding of investigators to group allocation was not performed. In validation, the model predicted progression to ophthalmopathy a median of 6.5 months before onset, with roughly 68% sensitivity and roughly 73% specificity.

Graves' hyperthyroidism was defined as stable when no progression to ophthalmopathy occurred over 18 months of follow-up. Hyperthyroidism patients were newly diagnosed, had a disease duration of under 2 months, and were aged 18 to 65 years. Patients with uncontrolled infections, other autoimmune diseases, pregnancy or lactation were excluded. Diagnoses were established on the basis of clinical symptoms, serum thyroxine and TRAb, thyroid ultrasound, and orbital computed tomography. PBMCs were isolated from 8 to 10 ml of fresh peripheral blood by Ficoll-Paque density gradient centrifugation. Trizol reagent was used to extract total RNA, and RNA quality was then checked on an Agilent 2100 Bioanalyzer. Remarks on this clonotype: The antigen it recognizes is unknown. At one boundary the junction diverges from the germline segment, which might be a read error.

Reading from cysteine to phenylalanine, the CDR3 counts 14 amino acids. CDR3 DNA is the only sequence kept; it has 42 bases, read in frame from the first base. As encoded in the germline V gene, CDR1 is SGHTA while CDR2 is FQGNSA. The TCR beta CDR3 regions were amplified from the RNA transcripts. The TCR CDR3 was subjected to a first round of RT-PCR using the HTBI primer set and the Qiagen OneStep RT-PCR kit. Libraries were constructed in a second round of multiplex PCR, after which size selection and purification were carried out. Sequencing of the libraries was done on an Illumina HiSeq2000 using paired-end 100 bp reads. Concerning the study's data processing: Raw data were processed with SOAPnuke, discarding reads with adapters, uncalled bases, mean Phred below 15, or no exact constant-primer or identifier match. COPE v1.2.5 was used to merge the high-quality paired reads, and each unique nucleotide sequence was defined as a clonotype. Clonotypes were aligned to IMGT TRBV, TRBD and TRBJ reference segments using MiTCR v1.1. The analysis was restricted to V-J combinations with a frequency above 0.0001, which together covered just over 99% of the repertoires. A TCS score was defined as the ratio of F50 (clonal expansion) to E x V (chaos), with BLOSUM62-based TCRdist applied between CDR3 peptides within each V-J. Welch's t-statistics and random forest reduced around 510 V-J features to some 14, which were used in a naive Bayes classifier (R e1071). The similarity between thyroid and blood repertoires was quantified using the Morisita-Horn index. The raw public reads went through TCRdb reprocessing: fastp at Q25, MiXCR clone calling, in-frame beta chains kept. Each entry merges the rows of one CDR3 protein and shows their most common DNA and genes. The V and J calls and clone size are TCRdb's, not the authors'. The sample profile shows roughly 840,000 distinct CDR3 sequences; around 38% of them were found once. The ten largest clones represent roughly 8.3% of the sample.

The clonotype was recovered from a man aged 18-30 years with Graves' hyperthyroidism. The sequencing input was blood. The chain links TRBV7-2 with TRBJ1-5; the D gene is perhaps TRBD1, from 5 matching bases. The nucleotide sequence is given as TGTGCCAACAGCGACGGGGGGTTGGGTCAGCCCCAGCATTTT. This gives the protein CANSDGGLGQPQHF.